One and the same sample provided the 10 T cell receptor beta chains below, sequenced in a study of cytomegalovirus exposure and HLA in healthy donors. The study ran its PCR with 60 Vbeta and 13 Jbeta primers. Only in-frame clones appear in the TCRdb table, and some are missing; sequencing was by immunoSEQ multiplex PCR. The sample shows 100,000 to 150,000 clones, around 72% of them seen only once. The sequencing sample was made of PBMCs. All receptors derive from a man younger than 40 in good health and CMV-seronegative.

The V call is TRBV7-9, the J call TRBJ1-2; the match to TRBD1 covers 8 bases. The CDR3 contains 15 residues. Per germline, CDR1 SEHNR and CDR2 FQNEAQ (reference sequence). The V gene end was trimmed by 0 bases and the J gene end by 5 bases; junction bases not matched to a gene: 5. CDR3 residues: CASSLANRGNYGYTF. The CDR3 DNA is TGTGCCAGCAGCTTAGCAAACAGGGGGAATTATGGCTACACCTTC. Drawing the rest from reference TRBV7-9 and TRBJ1-2, the complete variable domain is DTGVSQNPRHKITKRGQNVTFRCDPISEHNRLYWYRQTLGQGPEFLTYFQNEAQLEKSRLLSDRFSAERPKGSFSTLEIQRTEQGDSAMYLCASSLANRGNYGYTFGSGTRLTVV.

The CDR3 nucleotides read TGTGCCAGCAGTTACTCTACACAGGGGGCTGGAAACACCATATATTTT. Its translation: CASSYSTQGAGNTIYF. This chain uses TRBV6-5 with TRBJ1-3; TRBD1 matches 8 bases. Unmatched junction bases numbered 3, after V lost 0 bases and J lost 2 bases. The CDR3 loop spans 16 amino acids. The germline V gene encodes CDR1 MNHEY and CDR2 SVGAGI.

This chain connects TRBV7-9 to TRBJ2-4; D remains unclear. Trimming removed 5 bases at V and 0 bases at J, with 11 bases between. Germline CDR1 reads SEHNR; CDR2 reads FQNEAQ (reference sequence). The length of the CDR3 is 15 residues. Here the CDR3 reads CASSRSRLAKNIQYF. CDR3 sequence (DNA): TGTGCCAGCAGCCGTAGCCGTTTAGCCAAAAACATTCAGTACTTC. The variable domain in full, with the rest retrieved from reference TRBV7-9 and TRBJ2-4, is DTGVSQNPRHKITKRGQNVTFRCDPISEHNRLYWYRQTLGQGPEFLTYFQNEAQLEKSRLLSDRFSAERPKGSFSTLEIQRTEQGDSAMYLCASSRSRLAKNIQYFGAGTRLSVL.

J is TRBJ1-3 and V is TRBV28; D remains ambiguous. Germline CDR1 MDHEN, CDR2 SYDVKM. V lost 3 bases to trimming and J lost 1 base, with 7 bases between them. CDR3 size: 14 residues. The CDR3 sequence is CASSFTHSGNTIYF. The CDR3 DNA reads TGTGCCAGCAGTTTTACTCATTCTGGAAACACCATATATTTT. Full variable domain (remainder filled in from reference TRBV28 and TRBJ1-3): DVKVTQSSRYLVKRTGEKVFLECVQDMDHENMFWYRQDPGLGLRLIYFSYDVKMKEKGDIPEGYSVSREKKERFSLILESASTNQTSMYLCASSFTHSGNTIYFGEGSWLTVV.

The V call is TRBV5-4, the J call TRBJ2-3; 9 nucleotides line up with TRBD2. CDR3 length equals 17 residues. V gave up 0 bases and J gave up 2 bases; unmatched junction bases: 7. The germline gives CDR1 SGHNT, CDR2 YYREEE (reference sequence). The CDR3 loop reads CASSLGVVGLATDTQYF. The CDR3 DNA follows: TGTGCCAGCAGCTTGGGGGTCGTGGGACTAGCCACAGATACGCAGTATTTT. The entire variable domain, with the rest obtained from reference TRBV5-4 and TRBJ2-3, is as follows: ETGVTQSPTHLIKTRGQQVTLRCSSQSGHNTVSWYQQALGQGPQFIFQYYREEENGRGNFPPRFSGLQFPNYSSELNVNALELDDSALYLCASSLGVVGLATDTQYFGPGTRLTVL.

As DNA, the CDR3 is TGCGCCAGCAGCTTGGCCCAGGGGGTAGGATCACCCCTCCACTTT. It translates to CASSLAQGVGSPLHF. V gene TRBV5-1 combines with J gene TRBJ1-6, with 7 nucleotides matching TRBD1. The CDR3 runs 15 residues. Trimming removed 0 bases from V and 10 bases from J; junction bases left unmatched: 7. The germline V gene encodes CDR1 SGHRS and CDR2 YFSETQ.

CDR3 region: CASSFFPPRGDYEQYF. In DNA form, the CDR3 reads TGCGCCAGCAGCTTCTTTCCCCCCAGGGGTGACTACGAGCAGTACTTC. The V call is TRBV5-1, the J call TRBJ2-7, with D possibly being TRBD1 (6 bases). Germline CDR1 reads SGHRS; CDR2 reads YFSETQ. Trimming stripped 2 bases from V and 3 bases from J, with 18 bases between. This CDR3 is 16 amino acids long.

This chain links TRBV29-1 with TRBJ1-1, with 9 bases fitting TRBD1. CDR1 and CDR2 from the germline V gene are SQVTM and ANQGSEA. The CDR3 loop spans 16 amino acids. The V gene end was trimmed by 0 bases and the J gene end by 0 bases; junction bases not matched to a gene: 5. CDR3 sequence reads: CSVEEWDRVLNTEAFF. DNA for the CDR3: TGCAGCGTTGAAGAATGGGACAGGGTTCTGAACACTGAAGCTTTCTTT.

The chain combines TRBV4-1 with TRBJ1-3; D possibly corresponds to TRBD1 (5 bases). The V gene lost 3 bases and the J gene lost 3 bases, with 12 bases spanning the gap. This CDR3 is 15 amino acids long. CDR1 is MGHRA and CDR2 is YSYEKL in the germline V gene. CDR3 bases: TGCGCCAGCAGCCAGGGGGGAACAGTTGGAAACACCATATATTTT. Its translation is CASSQGGTVGNTIYF.

The rearrangement uses TRBV20-1 and TRBJ1-1; the D is unclear. V was pared by 6 bases and J by 5 bases, with 10 bases between. Germline CDR1 reads DFQATT; CDR2 reads SNEGSKA (reference sequence). The CDR3 totals 11 residues. The CDR3 sequence is CSAPFGTEAFF. CDR3 coding DNA: TGCAGTGCCCCATTCGGGACTGAAGCTTTCTTT.